Sequencing of this T cell receptor beta chain was carried out in a study of blood T cell repertoires in COVID-19. Overall study: The study drew acute and convalescent COVID-19 samples from the United States, Italy and Spain. T cells, B-cell-depleted T cells, or PBMCs supplied cDNA or gDNA.

Germline V lookup: CDR1 SGHNT, CDR2 YENEEA. After removal of 1 base from V and 6 bases from J, the junction contained 8 bases not matched to a gene. The CDR3 spans 18 residues. Original handling: How many nucleated cells were present was estimated from reference gene primer amplification. Clones were sequenced by immunoSEQ multiplex PCR, and TCRdb holds only the in-frame ones, with some missing. V, J and clone size are taken as reported in that table, and D and trimming were inferred from the DNA itself. Of 200,000 to 250,000 clones listed, 65% to 90% are singletons. Seattle-derived patients entered the study during active infection and were followed longitudinally.

The receptor was derived from a man aged 50 to 60 with COVID-19, enrolled during active disease. The chain employs TRBV11-3 and TRBJ2-1, with TRBD2 matching 14 bases. Sequencing was performed on peripheral blood. The CDR3 is CASSLAGTSGGVANEQFF. CDR3 DNA: TGTGCCAGCAGCTTAGCTGGGACTAGCGGGGGTGTCGCCAATGAGCAGTTCTTC.